Each of the 2 T cell receptor beta chains below was sequenced from the same sample in a study of blood T cell repertoires in COVID-19. The data were produced by immunoSEQ multiplex PCR, yet TCRdb's version contains in-frame clones alone and is incomplete. The sample lists 210,000 or so clones, over 75% occurring once. Source material: peripheral blood. The origin of the receptors is a man between 50 and 59 years old with acute or convalescent COVID-19.

The V gene is TRBV4-2, the J gene TRBJ2-2; the match to TRBD2 covers 11 bases. The germline gives CDR1 LGHNA, CDR2 YNFKEQ. The length of the CDR3 is 14 residues. V lost 4 bases, J lost 6 bases, and 1 base stayed unmatched. The CDR3 here is CASSLAGGAGELFF. The CDR3 nucleotides read TGTGCCAGCAGCCTAGCGGGGGGGGCCGGGGAGCTGTTTTTT.

The rearrangement joins TRBV6-5 to TRBJ2-1, with 8 bases identical to TRBD2. The trim removed 6 bases at V and 6 bases at J, leaving 7 bases unmatched. The CDR3 has 14 amino acids. Germline V lookup: CDR1 MNHEY, CDR2 SVGAGI. This CDR3 is CASSKGLDPNEQFF. DNA for the CDR3: TGTGCCAGCAGCAAGGGACTAGATCCCAATGAGCAGTTCTTC.